Listed here are 20 T cell receptor beta chains from one sample, sequenced in a study of CD8 T cells in ankylosing spondylitis. Each CDR3 protein gets one entry after TCRdb re-called the 5' RACE reads with MiXCR. Found here are 200,000 to 300,000 distinct CDR3 sequences, roughly a quarter of them singletons; the top ten hold more than 0.6%. Sequenced sample: blood, either unsorted or a sorted T cell fraction (not recorded which). All receptors derive from a male donor with ankylosing spondylitis or in good health (not recorded which).

The V and J genes are TRBV5-6 and TRBJ2-4; D might be TRBD2 (6 bases). V was shortened by 5 bases and J by 1 base, with 16 bases between the two germline ends. The V gene's germline CDR1 is SGHDT and CDR2 YYEEEE. CDR3 size: 16 residues. DNA for the CDR3: TGTGCCAGCAGTTCCGGGACGGGGGACGCCAAAAACATTCAGTACTTC. Translating gives CASSSGTGDAKNIQYF.

The chain uses TRBV3-1 and TRBJ2-6; TRBD2 might be the D (6 bases). CDR1 is LGHDT and CDR2 is YNNKEL in the germline V gene (reference sequence). V gave up 3 bases and J gave up 0 bases, with 12 bases separating them. The CDR3 loop spans 17 amino acids. This CDR3 is CASSQEGRNSGANVLTF. CDR3 DNA sequence: TGTGCCAGCAGCCAGGAGGGACGGAACTCTGGGGCCAACGTCCTGACTTTC.

This clonotype appeared a few times. The J gene is TRBJ2-5, the V gene TRBV20-1; TRBD1 agrees at 7 bases. Germline V gene data show CDR1 as DFQATT and CDR2 as SNEGSKA (reference sequence). The CDR3 is made up of 14 amino acids. V was clipped by 4 bases and J by 4 bases; unmatched bases: 9. CDR3 in amino acids: CSAKDRARGETQYF. The CDR3 DNA sequence: TGCAGTGCTAAAGACAGGGCGAGGGGAGAGACCCAGTACTTC.

The chain employs TRBV5-1 and TRBJ1-4; D is possibly TRBD1 (5 bases). This CDR3 spans 14 amino acids. Germline V gene data show CDR1 as SGHRS and CDR2 as YFSETQ. The ends were cut back, 2 bases at V and 5 bases at J, with 10 bases in the middle. This chain's CDR3 is CASSFTGLNEKLFF. The CDR3 nucleotides are TGCGCCAGCAGCTTTACAGGCCTGAATGAAAAACTGTTTTTT.

V is TRBV18 and J is TRBJ2-5; weak D call: TRBD1 (5 bases). Trimming stripped 2 bases from V and 5 bases from J, with 12 bases between. This CDR3 spans 14 amino acids. Germline V lookup: CDR1 KGHSH, CDR2 LQKENI. This CDR3 is CASSPSRVGETQYF. The CDR3 nucleotides are TGTGCCAGCTCACCAAGCAGGGTTGGGGAGACCCAGTACTTC.

The chain couples TRBV4-1 to TRBJ2-7; D might be TRBD1 (5 bases). Looked up from germline, CDR1 is MGHRA and CDR2 is YSYEKL. Trimming took 3 bases from V and 3 from J, leaving 15 bases between them. The CDR3 is made up of 15 amino acids. CDR3 in amino acids: CASSHTPTAVYEQYF. Here the CDR3 DNA reads TGCGCCAGCAGCCATACCCCGACAGCCGTCTACGAGCAGTACTTC.

The chain uses TRBV7-8 and TRBJ2-7; TRBD1 matches 8 bases. The ends lost 5 bases at V and 7 bases at J; junction bases unmatched: 19. The length of the CDR3 is 17 residues. Germline V gene data show CDR1 as SGHVS and CDR2 as FQNEAQ. CDR3 bases: TGTGCCAGCAGCCAAGGACAGGGTAGGGACCGACCTAGGGAGCAGTACTTC. It is translated as CASSQGQGRDRPREQYF.

This clonotype was seen only a few times. The chain uses TRBV20-1 and TRBJ2-5; D might be TRBD2 (5 bases). Trimming cost V 3 bases and J 1 base, with 18 bases left between them. The CDR3 spans 16 residues. Per the germline V gene, CDR1 is DFQATT and CDR2 is SNEGSKA (reference sequence). CDR3 bases: TGCAGTGCTAGCGATGCTTTTTCGAGCGGCCAAGAGACCCAGTACTTC. Translated: CSASDAFSSGQETQYF.

This clonotype was picked up a small number of times. This chain links TRBV20-1 with TRBJ2-7, with TRBD2 identical over 10 bases. Germline values: CDR1 DFQATT, CDR2 SNEGSKA (reference sequence). The V and J ends lost 3 bases and 4 bases, in that order; junction bases with no gene match: 6. This CDR3 has 14 residues. The CDR3 DNA reads as TGCAGTGCTAGTGTGCTAGCGGGGGCATACGAGCAGTACTTC. It specifies CSASVLAGAYEQYF.

The chain employs TRBV6-5 and TRBJ2-1; the D gene is possibly TRBD2 (7 bases). The CDR3 sequence is 11 residues long. Germline V CDR1 and CDR2: MNHEY, SVGAGI. Trimming shortened V by 8 bases and J by 7 bases, and 9 bases separated the two germline ends. DNA of the CDR3: TGTGCCAGCGGGAGGGGGAATGAGCAGTTCTTC. The encoded protein is CASGRGNEQFF.

V and J are TRBV20-1 and TRBJ1-6, with TRBD1 identical over 8 bases. The ends lost 6 bases at V and 2 bases at J; junction bases unmatched: 3. Germline CDR1 is DFQATT and CDR2 is SNEGSKA (reference sequence). The CDR3 has 14 amino acids. CDR3 residues: CSADRETYNSPLHF. Here the CDR3 DNA reads TGCAGTGCGGACAGGGAAACCTATAATTCACCCCTCCACTTT.

The chain combines TRBV20-1 with TRBJ2-2; D assignment may be TRBD1 or TRBD2 (6 bases each). Germline V gene lookup returns CDR1 DFQATT and CDR2 SNEGSKA (reference sequence). The CDR3 loop spans 14 amino acids. Trimming stripped 6 bases from V and 1 base from J, with 12 bases between. The CDR3 spells CSAYGGENTGELFF. As DNA, the CDR3 is TGCAGTGCGTACGGGGGCGAGAACACCGGGGAGCTGTTTTTT.

The rearrangement uses TRBV6-5 and TRBJ1-1, with unresolved D. The CDR3 loop spans 15 amino acids. Germline V lookup: CDR1 MNHEY, CDR2 SVGAGI. The ends were cut back, 4 bases at V and 0 bases at J, with 12 bases in the middle. CDR3 region: CASSFWGDMNTEAFF. CDR3 DNA sequence: TGTGCCAGCAGTTTTTGGGGTGACATGAACACTGAAGCTTTCTTT.

This clonotype was counted only a few times. The genes are TRBV29-1 and TRBJ2-2; D unclear. V lost 4 bases and J 3 bases, leaving 6 bases between the germline ends. The length of the CDR3 is 12 residues. From germline, CDR1 is SQVTM and CDR2 ANQGSEA. The CDR3 nucleotides are TGCAGCGTTGCGAGCCACACCGGGGAGCTGTTTTTT. It yields the protein CSVASHTGELFF.

Only a few counts were recorded for this clonotype. The chain joins TRBV12-3 or TRBV12-4 to TRBJ2-2; either TRBD1 or TRBD2 may supply D (5 bases each). The CDR3 loop spans 17 amino acids. V lost 0 bases, J lost 6 bases, and 17 bases lay in between. The CDR3 region has the DNA TGTGCCAGCAGTTTAGCTGGGGGTAGTTGGTTTCCCGGGGAGCTGTTTTTT. Its translation: CASSLAGGSWFPGELFF.

The chain employs TRBV20-1 and TRBJ2-3; D call uncertain. This CDR3 contains 12 residues. The germline V gene has CDR1 DFQATT and CDR2 SNEGSKA (reference sequence). V gave up 4 bases and J gave up 6 bases, with 11 bases separating them. The CDR3 sequence: CSAIEVVDTQYF. The CDR3 coding sequence is TGCAGTGCTATTGAGGTGGTGGATACGCAGTATTTT.

The rearrangement links TRBV20-1 to TRBJ1-4, with unresolved D. The CDR3 runs to 14 residues. The germline V and J ends were trimmed by 3 bases and 0 bases, with 8 bases remaining between them. Germline CDR1 is DFQATT and CDR2 is SNEGSKA (reference sequence). CDR3 nucleotide sequence: TGCAGTGCTAGGGGTGAACCAACTAATGAAAAACTGTTTTTT. Encoded protein: CSARGEPTNEKLFF.

In its sample, this clonotype was seen many times. This chain uses TRBV18 with TRBJ2-5; 12 positions agree with TRBD2. Per the germline V gene, CDR1 is KGHSH and CDR2 is LQKENI. Unmatched junction bases numbered 4, after V lost 3 bases and J lost 2 bases. The CDR3 sequence is 16 residues long. The CDR3 region has the DNA TGTGCCAGCTCACCGACTAGCGGGGGAGGACAAGAGACCCAGTACTTC. Its translation is CASSPTSGGGQETQYF.

At least ten counts were recorded for this clonotype. The genes are TRBV20-1 and TRBJ2-5; D remains ambiguous. The CDR3 is made up of 11 amino acids. CDR1 is DFQATT, CDR2 SNEGSKA, per germline (reference sequence). The germline V and J ends were trimmed by 6 bases and 6 bases, with 11 bases remaining between them. CDR3 sequence reads: CSAVDSKTQYF. The CDR3 DNA reads as TGCAGTGCAGTGGATTCGAAGACCCAGTACTTC.

V usage is TRBV29-1 and J usage is TRBJ2-4; possibly TRBD1 or TRBD2 for D (5 bases each). Germline V gene data show CDR1 as SQVTM and CDR2 as ANQGSEA. V lost 5 bases and J lost 9, with 11 bases in between. This CDR3 is 11 amino acids long. This chain's CDR3 is CSVRGESIQYF. Written as DNA, the CDR3 is TGCAGCGTTCGAGGGGAAAGCATTCAGTACTTC.